These 10 T cell receptor beta chains were sequenced from one sample in a study of beta chain features in type 1 diabetes. Expressed TCRB transcripts were sequenced, since all the RNA that had been isolated was reverse transcribed. Some clones are missing from TCRdb's copy, which holds only in-frame ones; the method was immunoSEQ multiplex PCR. The sample lists more than 110,000 clones; about 7% were seen once. Sequencing was performed on central memory CD4+ T cells from blood. These receptors came from a woman aged 25 to 39 in good health.

The J gene is TRBJ2-1, the V gene TRBV5-4; D remains ambiguous. Germline V lookup: CDR1 SGHNT, CDR2 YYREEE (reference sequence). The ends were cut back, 5 bases at V and 5 bases at J, with 8 bases in the middle. This CDR3 contains 12 residues. CDR3 coding DNA: TGTGCCAGCAGGAAGGAGAACAATGAGCAGTTCTTC. It yields the protein CASRKENNEQFF.

The V call is TRBV19, the J call TRBJ2-3, with TRBD2 as a possible D gene (6 bases). The germline gives CDR1 LNHDA, CDR2 SQIVND (reference sequence). Trimming took off 5 bases at V and 1 base at J, with 13 bases between the two ends. The CDR3 runs to 15 residues. This CDR3 reads CASSPGGIRTDTQYF. The CDR3 DNA reads as TGTGCCAGTAGTCCCGGGGGAATCCGCACAGATACGCAGTATTTT.

This chain connects TRBV7-8 to TRBJ2-7; 9 nucleotides match TRBD1. CDR1 and CDR2 from the germline V gene are SGHVS and FQNEAQ. V dropped 5 bases and J dropped 5; count of bases not matched to a gene: 13. The CDR3 sequence is 16 residues long. This CDR3 is CASSAGQGNLGHEQYF. For the CDR3, the DNA is TGTGCCAGCAGCGCAGGACAGGGGAATTTGGGTCACGAGCAGTACTTC.

This clone was seen more than once but under ten times. The gene calls are TRBV18 and TRBJ1-1; 12 bases map to TRBD1. The CDR3 covers 16 residues. V shed 6 bases, J shed 1 base, and the junction held 6 bases outside the gene matches. Germline CDR1 is KGHSH and CDR2 is LQKENI. CDR3 sequence: CASSRDRGLGNTEAFF. The CDR3 bases are TGTGCCAGCTCTCGGGACAGGGGGCTGGGGAACACTGAAGCTTTCTTT.

The V gene is TRBV6-1, the J gene TRBJ2-7; 7 bases line up with TRBD1. The V and J ends lost 2 bases and 6 bases, in that order; junction bases with no gene match: 4. Germline values: CDR1 MNHNS, CDR2 SASEGT. This CDR3 has 13 amino acids. This CDR3 is CASSERDRREQYF. Here the CDR3 DNA reads TGTGCCAGCAGTGAAAGGGACAGACGCGAGCAGTACTTC.

This clone was counted between two and nine times. The chain carries TRBV11-2 and TRBJ2-1; TRBD2 matches at 11 bases. The CDR3 runs to 16 residues. The V segment lost 5 bases and the J segment 3 bases; nucleotides outside the gene matches: 6. CDR1 is SGHAT and CDR2 is FQNNGV in the germline V gene. DNA for the CDR3: TGTGCCAGCAGCGCGGGACTAGCGGAGGTCTACAATGAGCAGTTCTTC. It yields the protein CASSAGLAEVYNEQFF.

This clone was seen only a few times. The CDR3 sequence: CASSVRRTDTQYF. The CDR3 region has the DNA TGTGCCAGCAGTGTCCGTCGCACAGATACGCAGTATTTT. The chain uses TRBV6-1 and TRBJ2-3; no reliable D call. The germline gives CDR1 MNHNS, CDR2 SASEGT. The CDR3 contains 13 residues. V lost 4 bases, J lost 1 base, and 6 bases lay in between.

V usage is TRBV7-8 and J usage is TRBJ2-1, with TRBD2 as a possible D gene (5 bases). The germline V and J ends were trimmed by 0 bases and 12 bases, with 18 bases remaining between them. The germline V gene encodes CDR1 SGHVS and CDR2 FQNEAQ. The CDR3 consists of 15 residues. CDR3 DNA: TGTGCCAGCAGCTTAGCCTCTTGGGGAATACGGGGGCAGTTCTTC. Encoded protein: CASSLASWGIRGQFF.

This clone appeared many times. Distinct nucleotide sequences in the sample also encode this CDR3. The CDR3 reads CAWNQGSNQPQHF. CDR3 nucleotides: TGTGCCTGGAACCAGGGAAGCAATCAGCCCCAGCATTTT. The rearrangement uses TRBV30 and TRBJ1-5; D may be TRBD1 (5 bases). The CDR3 runs 13 residues. Germline V gives CDR1 GTSNPN, CDR2 SVGIG (reference sequence). V dropped 4 bases and J dropped 1 base, with 8 bases sitting between them.

The rearrangement links TRBV5-8 to TRBJ1-2; 9 bases align to TRBD1. The CDR3 is 16 amino acids. V lost 6 bases and J lost 8; bases outside the gene matches: 17. Germline V gene sequence: CDR1 SGHTS, CDR2 YDEGEE. The CDR3 region is CASTLRITGGAGGYTF. The CDR3 region has the DNA TGTGCCAGCACCTTAAGGATAACAGGGGGCGCCGGGGGCTACACCTTC. Combining the CDR3 with reference TRBV5-8 and TRBJ1-2 gives the whole variable domain EAGVTQSPTHLIKTRGQQATLRCSPISGHTSVYWYQQALGLGLQFLLWYDEGEERNRGNFPPRFSGRQFPNYSSELNVNALELEDSALYLCASTLRITGGAGGYTFGSGTRLTVV.